The rows below give T cell receptor beta chains drawn from one sample of a study of blood T cell repertoires in COVID-19. Clones were read by immunoSEQ multiplex PCR, and TCRdb kept only the in-frame ones, dropping some. The sample lists a few hundred thousand clones, over 80% occurring once. Sequencing used PBMCs or T cells enriched from blood (not recorded which). The receptors come from a man younger than 40 who had recovered from COVID-19. The CDR3 runs from the conserved cysteine through the conserved F or W. The D gene is left open where the match is weak. Only some rows state a clone size, as once, few, many or a class for expanded clones.

j_gene: TRBJ2-7
v_gene: TRBV9
d_gene: TRBD2
abundance: -
CDR3aa: CASSTTGLADYEQYF
CDR3nt: TGTGCCAGCAGCACCACGGGACTAGCCGACTACGAGCAGTACTTC

j_gene: TRBJ2-3
v_gene: TRBV4-3
d_gene: -
abundance: -
CDR3aa: CASSQDNTLQASSTDTQYF
CDR3nt: TGCGCCAGCAGCCAAGATAATACTTTACAGGCGTCTAGCACAGATACGCAGTATTTT

j_gene: TRBJ2-3
v_gene: TRBV5-4
d_gene: TRBD2
abundance: -
CDR3aa: CASSSKAGGPDTQYF
CDR3nt: TGTGCCAGCAGTTCTAAAGCGGGAGGGCCAGATACGCAGTATTTT

j_gene: TRBJ2-5
v_gene: TRBV5-4
d_gene: TRBD2
abundance: -
CDR3aa: CASSSIAGVVGETQYF
CDR3nt: TGTGCCAGCAGTTCCATAGCGGGAGTAGTTGGGGAGACCCAGTACTTC

j_gene: TRBJ2-1
v_gene: TRBV5-1
d_gene: TRBD2
abundance: -
CDR3aa: CASSWGLAGPYNEQFF
CDR3nt: TGCGCCAGCAGCTGGGGACTAGCGGGGCCCTACAATGAGCAGTTCTTC

j_gene: TRBJ1-1
v_gene: TRBV11-3
d_gene: -
abundance: -
CDR3aa: CASSLERATEAFF
CDR3nt: TGTGCCAGCAGCTTAGAGCGAGCGACTGAAGCTTTCTTT

j_gene: TRBJ1-5
v_gene: TRBV7-8
d_gene: -
abundance: -
CDR3aa: CASSLSSVGNQPQHF
CDR3nt: TGTGCCAGCAGCTTATCTTCCGTTGGCAATCAGCCCCAGCATTTT

j_gene: TRBJ2-5
v_gene: TRBV6-2/TRBV6-3
d_gene: -
abundance: -
CDR3aa: CASSYSGLQETQYF
CDR3nt: TGTGCCAGCAGTTACTCGGGACTGCAAGAGACCCAGTACTTC

j_gene: TRBJ2-2
v_gene: TRBV7-9
d_gene: TRBD2
abundance: -
CDR3aa: CASSFLAGGDTGELFF
CDR3nt: TGTGCCAGCAGCTTCCTAGCGGGGGGAGACACCGGGGAGCTGTTTTTT

j_gene: TRBJ2-7
v_gene: TRBV6-2/TRBV6-3
d_gene: TRBD1
abundance: -
CDR3aa: CASSYRQGNYEQYF
CDR3nt: TGTGCCAGCAGTTACAGACAGGGGAACTACGAGCAGTACTTC

j_gene: TRBJ2-2
v_gene: TRBV30
d_gene: TRBD2
abundance: -
CDR3aa: CAWSVVAGGVPGELFF
CDR3nt: TGTGCCTGGAGTGTAGTGGCGGGAGGAGTCCCCGGGGAGCTGTTTTTT

j_gene: TRBJ1-1
v_gene: TRBV4-3
d_gene: -
abundance: -
CDR3aa: CASSQDLRTEAFF
CDR3nt: TGCGCCAGCAGCCAAGATCTCCGGACTGAAGCTTTCTTT

j_gene: TRBJ2-1
v_gene: TRBV24-1
d_gene: TRBD2
abundance: -
CDR3aa: CATSKSGTKVNEQFF
CDR3nt: TGTGCCACCAGCAAGTCCGGGACTAAGGTGAATGAGCAGTTCTTC

j_gene: TRBJ2-1
v_gene: TRBV7-6
d_gene: TRBD1
abundance: -
CDR3aa: CASSLGQGFDNEQFF
CDR3nt: TGTGCCAGCAGCTTAGGACAGGGCTTCGACAATGAGCAGTTCTTC

j_gene: TRBJ1-1
v_gene: TRBV19
d_gene: -
abundance: -
CDR3aa: CASSRGAIGTEAFF
CDR3nt: TGTGCCAGTAGCCGGGGGGCTATTGGCACTGAAGCTTTCTTT

j_gene: TRBJ1-1
v_gene: TRBV29-1
d_gene: TRBD1
abundance: -
CDR3aa: CSVETWAGGPAFF
CDR3nt: TGCAGCGTTGAAACGTGGGCAGGGGGTCCTGCTTTCTTT

j_gene: TRBJ2-2
v_gene: TRBV2
d_gene: TRBD1
abundance: -
CDR3aa: CASIKGGPNTGELFF
CDR3nt: TGTGCCAGCATTAAAGGGGGCCCGAACACCGGGGAGCTGTTTTTT

j_gene: TRBJ1-2
v_gene: TRBV2
d_gene: TRBD1
abundance: -
CDR3aa: CASRVTGAYGYTF
CDR3nt: TGTGCCAGCAGAGTAACAGGGGCGTATGGCTACACCTTC

j_gene: TRBJ2-1
v_gene: TRBV2
d_gene: TRBD2
abundance: once
CDR3aa: CASASRLAGGNEQFF
CDR3nt: TGTGCCAGCGCTTCTCGACTAGCGGGGGGAAATGAGCAGTTCTTC

j_gene: TRBJ2-7
v_gene: TRBV19
d_gene: -
abundance: -
CDR3aa: CASSIGSGRTTHYEQYF
CDR3nt: TGTGCCAGTAGTATAGGAAGCGGACGGACGACTCACTACGAGCAGTACTTC

j_gene: TRBJ1-2
v_gene: TRBV2
d_gene: TRBD1
abundance: -
CDR3aa: CASSHEGAQGGGYTF
CDR3nt: TGTGCCAGCAGCCACGAGGGGGCCCAGGGGGGTGGCTACACCTTC

j_gene: TRBJ2-5
v_gene: TRBV11-2
d_gene: TRBD1
abundance: -
CDR3aa: CASSETGGETQYF
CDR3nt: TGTGCCAGCAGCGAAACAGGGGGAGAGACCCAGTACTTC